These T cell receptor beta chains were read from a single sample in a study of T-cell reconstitution after alpha-beta-depleted transplantation in children. TCRdb processed the PCR reads anew with MiXCR; each CDR3 protein has one entry. Of fewer than 700,000 distinct CDR3 sequences listed, 20% to 25% are singletons. Material: PBMCs, mostly from graft donor cells, obtained 360 days after TCRalphabeta/CD19-depleted stem cell transplant. The receptors come from a boy in the first two years of life who had a stem cell transplant for acute myeloid leukemia, so the T cells may come from the graft donor. Each CDR3 is given with its conserved first and last residue. D genes are given only for firm matches. Rows may omit the clone size; those that give it use once, few, many or a size class.

CDR3aa	CDR3nt	d_gene	j_gene	v_gene	abundance
CASSYEDTQYF	TGCGCCAGCAGTTACGAGGATACGCAGTATTTT	-	TRBJ2-3	TRBV5-1	-
CASSFRGQGTNEQFF	TGTGCCAGCAGTTTTAGGGGACAGGGGACGAATGAGCAGTTCTTC	TRBD1	TRBJ2-1	TRBV12-3/TRBV12-4	many
CASSPHPGIYSYEQYF	TGCGCCAGCAGCCCGCATCCCGGGATCTACTCCTACGAGCAGTACTTC	-	TRBJ2-7	TRBV4-3	few
CASSLVGPSGGRDTQYF	TGTGCCAGCAGCTTAGTGGGGCCTAGCGGGGGACGAGATACGCAGTATTTT	TRBD2	TRBJ2-3	TRBV7-9	few
CAWSGDPSYEQYF	TGTGCCTGGAGTGGCGACCCCTCCTACGAGCAGTACTTC	-	TRBJ2-7	TRBV30	few
CASSLVPSNEQFF	TGTGCCAGCAGCTTGGTACCTAGCAATGAGCAGTTCTTC	-	TRBJ2-1	TRBV5-5	-
CSARDPTTSGGAKNIQYF	TGCAGTGCTAGAGACCCTACTACTAGCGGGGGGGCCAAAAACATTCAGTACTTC	TRBD2	TRBJ2-4	TRBV20-1	few
CASADEGNTEAFF	TGTGCCAGCGCGGATGAAGGGAACACTGAAGCTTTCTTT	-	TRBJ1-1	TRBV12-3/TRBV12-4	many
CASSPRGGNQPQHF	TGTGCCAGCAGTCCTCGGGGTGGGAATCAGCCCCAGCATTTT	-	TRBJ1-5	TRBV27	few
CASSLAGVSNQPQHF	TGTGCCAGCAGTTTGGCGGGGGTAAGCAATCAGCCCCAGCATTTT	-	TRBJ1-5	TRBV12-3/TRBV12-4	few
CASSHEGGEQFF	TGTGCCAGCAGCCACGAGGGGGGTGAGCAGTTCTTC	-	TRBJ2-1	TRBV7-2	-
CASSQERYNEQFF	TGCGCCAGCAGCCAAGAACGCTACAATGAGCAGTTCTTC	-	TRBJ2-1	TRBV4-3	few
CSVETSTGELFF	TGCAGCGTTGAAACATCCACCGGGGAGCTGTTTTTT	-	TRBJ2-2	TRBV29-1	many
CASSHRTVVIFF	TGCGCCAGCAGTCATCGGACAGTCGTAATTTTCTTT	-	TRBJ1-1	TRBV5-1	few
CASSPQTITGELFF	TGTGCCAGCTCACCGCAGACTATCACCGGGGAGCTGTTTTTT	-	TRBJ2-2	TRBV18	-
CASSLIGLSGTEAFF	TGCGCCAGCAGCTTGATTGGGTTATCGGGTACTGAAGCTTTCTTT	-	TRBJ1-1	TRBV5-1	many
CASSYLWDLWTQYF	TGTGCCAGCAGTTACCTATGGGATCTCTGGACCCAGTACTTC	-	TRBJ2-5	TRBV6-2/TRBV6-3	many
CSARPVAPNSPLHF	TGCAGTGCTAGGCCGGTCGCCCCTAATTCACCCCTCCACTTT	-	TRBJ1-6	TRBV20-1	-
CASSPGQGRLVTQYF	TGTGCCAGCAGTCCCGGACAGGGGAGGCTTGTGACCCAGTACTTC	TRBD1	TRBJ2-5	TRBV6-2/TRBV6-3	few
CSARDAGFNNSPLHF	TGCAGTGCTAGAGATGCGGGGTTTAATAATTCACCCCTCCACTTT	-	TRBJ1-6	TRBV20-1	-
CSATQPDTQYF	TGCAGTGCAACCCAGCCAGATACGCAGTATTTT	-	TRBJ2-3	TRBV20-1	many
CASSLDLLADTQYF	TGTGCCAGCAGCTTAGACCTACTGGCAGATACGCAGTATTTT	-	TRBJ2-3	TRBV11-3	few
CASSELGGEETQYF	TGTGCCAGCAGTGAATTGGGGGGGGAAGAGACCCAGTACTTC	TRBD2	TRBJ2-5	TRBV25-1	many
CASSSSAGGSYTQYF	TGTGCCAGCAGCTCCTCAGCGGGGGGTTCCTATACGCAGTATTTT	TRBD2	TRBJ2-3	TRBV7-6	-
CASSFYGPDSPLHF	TGTGCCAGCAGTTTTTACGGGCCAGATTCACCCCTCCACTTT	-	TRBJ1-6	TRBV12-3/TRBV12-4	many
CASSYRGGNQPQHF	TGTGCCAGCAGCTACAGGGGGGGCAATCAGCCCCAGCATTTT	TRBD1	TRBJ1-5	TRBV7-2	-
CSVDRETQYF	TGCAGCGTTGACAGGGAGACCCAGTACTTC	-	TRBJ2-5	TRBV29-1	many
CASSFGYSGELFF	TGTGCCAGCAGTTTCGGGTATTCCGGGGAGCTGTTTTTT	-	TRBJ2-2	TRBV6-2/TRBV6-3	many
CASSLGWGSDTQYF	TGTGCCAGCAGCTTGGGATGGGGATCAGATACGCAGTATTTT	-	TRBJ2-3	TRBV5-5	few
CASSWSGTGTGELFF	TGCGCCAGCAGCTGGTCAGGGACAGGAACCGGGGAGCTGTTTTTT	TRBD1	TRBJ2-2	TRBV5-1	once
CASRDGSSYNSPLHF	TGCGCCAGCCGCGACGGAAGCTCCTATAATTCACCCCTCCACTTT	-	TRBJ1-6	TRBV5-1	many
CASSPGNYGYGYTF	TGTGCCAGCAGTCCCGGGAACTACGGCTATGGCTACACCTTC	-	TRBJ1-2	TRBV12-3/TRBV12-4	-
CASSPPAYGIEQFF	TGTGCCAGCAGTCCCCCCGCTTATGGGATTGAGCAGTTCTTC	-	TRBJ2-1	TRBV7-2	-
CASSLALGTKNEQYF	TGTGCCAGCAGCTTAGCGCTGGGCACCAAGAACGAGCAGTACTTC	-	TRBJ2-7	TRBV7-2	-
CATGVGGTGQPQHF	TGTGCCACCGGCGTGGGGGGCACGGGGCAGCCCCAGCATTTT	-	TRBJ1-5	TRBV12-3/TRBV12-4	-
CASRAGTTSSYNEQFF	TGTGCCAGCAGAGCCGGGACCACCAGCTCCTACAATGAGCAGTTCTTC	-	TRBJ2-1	TRBV6-1	-
CSVEYQPWNTEAFF	TGCAGCGTTGAATATCAGCCCTGGAACACTGAAGCTTTCTTT	-	TRBJ1-1	TRBV29-1	-
CASSYEGQGTFDEQYF	TGTGCCAGCAGTTATGAGGGACAGGGCACTTTTGACGAGCAGTACTTC	TRBD1	TRBJ2-7	TRBV6-5	few
CATQVLETQYF	TGTGCCACACAGGTCCTGGAGACCCAGTACTTC	-	TRBJ2-5	TRBV15	-
CASSPKPDGWNGTQYF	TGCGCCAGCAGCCCGAAACCGGACGGTTGGAACGGCACGCAGTATTTT	-	TRBJ2-3	TRBV4-1	-
CSARPRDYLNTEAFF	TGCAGTGCTAGACCGAGGGACTATTTGAACACTGAAGCTTTCTTT	-	TRBJ1-1	TRBV20-1	-
CASSQGTGPVEQYF	TGTGCCAGCAGTCAGGGGACAGGGCCCGTAGAGCAGTACTTC	TRBD1	TRBJ2-7	TRBV6-1	few
CATSDSPGLDGYTF	TGTGCCACCAGTGATTCTCCCGGATTGGATGGCTACACCTTC	-	TRBJ1-2	TRBV24-1	few
CSAPLDRVTEQFF	TGCAGTGCCCCTCTGGACAGGGTGACTGAGCAGTTCTTC	TRBD1	TRBJ2-1	TRBV20-1	-
CSAREPGLAGGFYNEQFF	TGCAGTGCTAGAGAGCCGGGACTAGCGGGGGGCTTCTACAATGAGCAGTTCTTC	TRBD2	TRBJ2-1	TRBV20-1	few
CASSLRAGGPTDTQYF	TGCGCCAGCAGTCTCCGGGCGGGGGGCCCCACAGATACGCAGTATTTT	TRBD2	TRBJ2-3	TRBV4-3	few
CSARQGARETQYF	TGCAGTGCTAGACAGGGGGCCCGGGAGACCCAGTACTTC	TRBD1	TRBJ2-5	TRBV20-1	many
CASSLRDSLYNEQFF	TGTGCCAGCAGCCTCCGGGACAGCCTTTACAATGAGCAGTTCTTC	TRBD1	TRBJ2-1	TRBV7-6	few
CASSFDYPQETQYF	TGCGCCAGCAGCTTCGACTATCCCCAAGAGACCCAGTACTTC	-	TRBJ2-5	TRBV5-1	-